This is a list of T cell receptor beta chains from one sample in a study of blood T cell repertoires in COVID-19. Clones were read by immunoSEQ multiplex PCR, and TCRdb kept only the in-frame ones, dropping some. The sample yields fewer than 600,000 clones, approximately 89% seen once. What was sequenced was peripheral blood. These receptors were collected from a man between 18 and 35 years old with COVID-19, enrolled during active disease. The CDR3 runs from the conserved cysteine through the conserved F or W. A D gene is named only where the DNA matches it firmly. The listing skips clone size in some rows; elsewhere it reads once, few, many or a size class.

d_call	clone_size	v_call	j_call	cdr3_aa	cdr3_nt
NA	NA	TRBV9	TRBJ1-1	CASSATGVNTEAFF	TGTGCCAGCAGCGCGACAGGAGTGAACACTGAAGCTTTCTTT
NA	NA	TRBV28	TRBJ2-7	CASNGGGAYEQYF	TGTGCCAGCAACGGAGGCGGGGCCTACGAGCAGTACTTC
NA	once	TRBV19	TRBJ1-1	CASSIEAGATNTEAFF	TGTGCCAGTAGTATAGAGGCAGGGGCAACGAACACTGAAGCTTTCTTT
TRBD2	NA	TRBV19	TRBJ2-3	CAVGGGALAGGDTQYF	TGTGCCGTCGGTGGTGGAGCGCTAGCGGGAGGGGATACGCAGTATTTT
NA	few	TRBV27	TRBJ1-5	CASSSSIRNQPQHF	TGTGCCAGCAGTTCTTCTATTCGCAATCAGCCCCAGCATTTT
NA	NA	TRBV19	TRBJ2-2	CASSIGARGTGELFF	TGTGCCAGTAGTATAGGGGCCCGGGGGACCGGGGAGCTGTTTTTT
TRBD1	NA	TRBV6-5	TRBJ1-4	CATRTGNEKLFF	TGTGCCACCCGGACAGGGAATGAAAAACTGTTTTTT
NA	NA	TRBV29-1	TRBJ1-1	CSVSGHLNTEAFF	TGCAGCGTATCAGGCCATCTGAACACTGAAGCTTTCTTT
TRBD1	NA	TRBV4-1	TRBJ1-1	CASSQPGGRNTEAFF	TGCGCCAGCAGCCAGCCAGGGGGCAGGAACACTGAAGCTTTCTTT
NA	NA	TRBV5-1	TRBJ2-3	CASNHIGGRTDTQYF	TGCGCCAGCAACCACATCGGGGGGCGGACAGATACGCAGTATTTT
NA	NA	TRBV14	TRBJ2-5	CASSQVGARETQYF	TGTGCCAGCAGCCAAGTTGGGGCTAGAGAGACCCAGTACTTC
TRBD2	NA	TRBV5-8	TRBJ2-3	CASSQPGLAGQTDTQYF	TGTGCCAGCAGTCAACCGGGACTAGCGGGACAGACGGATACGCAGTATTTT
TRBD2	NA	TRBV18	TRBJ2-7	CASSPVAGGLYEQYF	TGTGCCAGCTCACCGGTAGCGGGAGGCCTCTACGAGCAGTACTTC
TRBD1	NA	TRBV7-8	TRBJ1-4	CASSPGPGTGDEKLFF	TGTGCCAGCAGCCCGGGTCCGGGGACAGGGGATGAAAAACTGTTTTTT
TRBD1	NA	TRBV7-9	TRBJ1-2	CASSWGQANYGYTF	TGTGCCAGCAGCTGGGGACAGGCTAACTATGGCTACACCTTC
NA	once	TRBV25-1	TRBJ2-5	CAAGAGEETQYF	TGTGCCGCAGGGGCAGGGGAAGAGACCCAGTACTTC
NA	NA	TRBV7-9	TRBJ1-2	CASSSNAQLGYTF	TGTGCCAGCAGCTCCAACGCCCAGTTGGGCTACACCTTC
NA	NA	TRBV6-5	TRBJ1-3	CATTGGSGNTIYF	TGTGCCACCACCGGGGGTTCTGGAAACACCATATATTTT
NA	NA	TRBV25-1	TRBJ1-3	CASSPLDSSGNTIYF	TGTGCCAGCAGCCCCCTGGACAGCTCTGGAAACACCATATATTTT
NA	NA	TRBV11-2	TRBJ2-1	CASSLDLAPSEQFF	TGTGCCAGCAGCTTAGACCTAGCGCCAAGTGAGCAGTTCTTC
TRBD1	NA	TRBV18	TRBJ1-6	CASSPLPGQGNSPLHF	TGTGCCAGCTCACCTCTTCCGGGACAGGGAAATTCACCCCTCCACTTT
NA	NA	TRBV27	TRBJ1-2	CASRGTGTRAYGYTF	TGTGCCAGCAGGGGAACAGGAACACGTGCCTATGGCTACACCTTC
TRBD1	NA	TRBV6-5	TRBJ1-4	CASRAGGYFEKLFF	TGTGCCAGCAGGGCAGGGGGCTATTTTGAAAAACTGTTTTTT
TRBD1	once	TRBV30	TRBJ2-7	CAWSAGTGYASQYF	TGTGCCTGGAGTGCCGGGACAGGGTACGCTTCTCAGTACTTC
NA	NA	TRBV28	TRBJ1-5	CASTRGGVGQPQHF	TGTGCCAGCACCCGAGGAGGGGTGGGTCAGCCCCAGCATTTT
TRBD1	NA	TRBV27	TRBJ1-2	CASSFGTGNYGYTF	TGTGCCAGCAGTTTCGGGACAGGGAACTATGGCTACACCTTC
NA	NA	TRBV18	TRBJ1-1	CASSPVEWGGTEAFF	TGTGCCAGCTCACCAGTAGAATGGGGGGGCACTGAAGCTTTCTTT
TRBD1	few	TRBV2	TRBJ1-6	CATDLRDSGSPLHF	TGTGCCACCGACCTCCGGGACAGCGGGTCACCCCTCCACTTT
NA	NA	TRBV7-8	TRBJ2-1	CASSPLGTPYNEQFF	TGTGCCAGCAGCCCACTCGGGACTCCCTACAATGAGCAGTTCTTC